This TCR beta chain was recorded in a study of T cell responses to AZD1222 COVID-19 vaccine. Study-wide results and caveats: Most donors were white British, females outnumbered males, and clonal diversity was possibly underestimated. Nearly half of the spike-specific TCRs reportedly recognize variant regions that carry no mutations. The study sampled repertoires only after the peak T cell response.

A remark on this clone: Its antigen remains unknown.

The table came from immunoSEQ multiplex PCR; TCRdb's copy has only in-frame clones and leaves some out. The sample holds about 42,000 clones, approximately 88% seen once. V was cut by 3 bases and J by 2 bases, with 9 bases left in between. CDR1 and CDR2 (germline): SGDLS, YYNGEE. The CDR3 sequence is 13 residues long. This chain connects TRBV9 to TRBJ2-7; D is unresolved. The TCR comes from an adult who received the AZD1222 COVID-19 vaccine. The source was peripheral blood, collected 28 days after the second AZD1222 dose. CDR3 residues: CASSGQEPYEQYF. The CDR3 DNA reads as TGTGCCAGCAGCGGTCAGGAGCCCTACGAGCAGTACTTC.